This T cell receptor beta chain was profiled in a study of blood T cell repertoires in COVID-19. In the study overall: COVID-19 samples, acute and convalescent, were from the United States, Italy and Spain. Sample material is recorded as cDNA or gDNA derived from T cells, B-cell-depleted T cells, or PBMCs.

CDR1 and CDR2 (germline): MNHEY, SMNVEV (reference sequence). The CDR3 contains 15 residues. The J segment lost 4 bases and the V segment lost 6 bases, leaving 9 bases of the junction unmatched. The repertoire was sequenced with immunoSEQ multiplex PCR; TCRdb's copy has only in-frame clones and lacks some. The sample lists about 260,000 clones; 70% to 85% were seen once. This chain connects TRBV27 to TRBJ1-5; 7 bases agree with TRBD1. This TCR came from an elderly woman with acute or convalescent COVID-19. Specimen: peripheral blood. The CDR3 region is CASREHGTVNQPQHF. The CDR3 nucleotides are TGTGCCAGCAGGGAGCACGGGACAGTGAATCAGCCCCAGCATTTT.